This T cell receptor beta chain is from a study of early stage breast cancer tumors. As for the study in general: About 80% of the 16 invasive tumors were ER+, PR+ and HER2-. Regarding the study as a whole: Commonly generated sequences made up most enriched TCRB sequences shared between patients.

The data were produced by immunoSEQ multiplex PCR, yet TCRdb's version contains in-frame clones alone and is incomplete. In the table there are fewer than 70,000 clones, around three quarters of which are singletons. In regard to this clone: Its antigen remains unknown.

This clonotype originated in a person aged 30-39 years with breast cancer. Sequenced: blood.

DNA of the CDR3: TGTGCCAGCAGCCCCATCCGGACCTTGGGGACCTTC. Translated, it gives CASSPIRTLGTF. The rearrangement links TRBV7-9 to TRBJ1-2; unclear D gene. The CDR3 length is 12 residues. In germline, CDR1 is SEHNR, CDR2 FQNEAQ (reference sequence). Trimming shortened V by 5 bases and J by 14 bases, and 18 bases separated the two germline ends. Full variable domain (missing parts from reference TRBV7-9 and TRBJ1-2): DTGVSQNPRHKITKRGQNVTFRCDPISEHNRLYWYRQTLGQGPEFLTYFQNEAQLEKSRLLSDRFSAERPKGSFSTLEIQRTEQGDSAMYLCASSPIRTLGTFGSGTRLTVV.